What follows are 18 T cell receptor beta chains derived from one specimen sequenced in a study of blood T cell repertoires in COVID-19. TCRdb keeps only in-frame clones here, not all; method: immunoSEQ multiplex PCR. The repertoire holds 160,000 or so clones, roughly 90% seen once, with roughly 2.3% in the top ten. The specimen sequenced was peripheral blood. Every receptor here comes from a man aged 18 to 30 with acute or convalescent COVID-19.

This chain uses TRBV9 with TRBJ2-2; 7 bases are a match to TRBD1. V lost 0 bases, J lost 0 bases, and 5 bases stayed unmatched. This CDR3 spans 17 amino acids. Germline V lookup: CDR1 SGDLS, CDR2 YYNGEE. The CDR3, as DNA: TGTGCCAGCAGCGTAGGTGAAGGGGGCCCGAACACCGGGGAGCTGTTTTTT. It codes for CASSVGEGGPNTGELFF.

This sequence joins TRBV7-9 and TRBJ1-6; TRBD1 matches at 8 bases. J was trimmed by 3 bases and V by 7 bases; bases with no gene match: 8. In germline, CDR1 is SEHNR, CDR2 FQNEAQ (reference sequence). This CDR3 has 16 amino acids. The CDR3: CASKGTGEIYNSPLHF. CDR3 nucleotides: TGTGCCAGCAAAGGGACAGGCGAGATCTATAATTCACCCCTCCACTTT.

J is TRBJ2-1 and V is TRBV6-5; TRBD1 is a possible D gene (7 bases). The CDR3 spans 16 residues. Germline V gene data show CDR1 as MNHEY and CDR2 as SVGAGI. Trimming took 4 bases from V and 2 from J, leaving 15 bases between them. The DNA of the CDR3 is TGTGCCAGCAGTTCCCCCACAGGGGAGGCCTACAATGAGCAGTTCTTC. The encoded protein is CASSSPTGEAYNEQFF.

This clone appeared a few times. The chain combines TRBV4-2 with TRBJ2-1; 9 nucleotides agree with TRBD2. The germline V gene has CDR1 LGHNA and CDR2 YNFKEQ. After removal of 0 bases from V and 4 bases from J, the junction contained 4 bases not matched to a gene. The CDR3 has 16 amino acids. The CDR3 coding sequence is TGTGCCAGCAGCCAAGATGAAGCGGGGGGTTACAATGAGCAGTTCTTC. Translated, it gives CASSQDEAGGYNEQFF.

The V gene is TRBV5-1, the J gene TRBJ2-1; D is possibly TRBD1 (5 bases). Germline assignment: CDR1 SGHRS and CDR2 YFSETQ. The CDR3 totals 14 residues. The V end was cut by 4 bases, the J end by 4 bases, with 12 bases between. CDR3 nucleotides: TGCGCCAGCAGCCCGACAGCCGGGTACAATGAGCAGTTCTTC. It yields the protein CASSPTAGYNEQFF.

The chain has TRBV4-1 and TRBJ1-4; D unresolved. The CDR3 is 17 residues long. From germline, CDR1 is MGHRA and CDR2 YSYEKL. V shed 1 base and J shed 0 bases, with 12 bases lying between them. The CDR3: CASSQARLPTTNEKLFF. CDR3 bases: TGCGCCAGCAGCCAAGCGCGGCTCCCTACAACTAATGAAAAACTGTTTTTT.

The chain carries TRBV4-2 and TRBJ2-7; D not resolved. The V end lost 0 bases, the J end lost 4 bases, and 16 bases lay between the germline ends. Germline-derived CDR1 and CDR2 are LGHNA and YNFKEQ. The CDR3 covers 16 residues. The CDR3 region is CASSQDLGASGYEQYF. Written as DNA, the CDR3 is TGTGCCAGCAGCCAAGATCTAGGAGCCTCCGGTTACGAGCAGTACTTC.

This CDR3 reads CASSISRQGIQETQYF. CDR3 DNA: TGTGCCAGTAGTATTTCGCGCCAGGGCATCCAAGAGACCCAGTACTTC. The rearrangement uses TRBV19 and TRBJ2-5; D is perhaps TRBD1 (5 bases). The ends were cut back, 3 bases at V and 1 base at J, with 15 bases in the middle. In germline, CDR1 is LNHDA, CDR2 SQIVND (reference sequence). The CDR3 is 16 amino acids.

The chain has TRBV5-5 and TRBJ2-5; D may be TRBD2 (5 bases). The CDR3 extends over 16 amino acids. Germline V CDR1 and CDR2: SGHKS, YYEKEE (reference sequence). Between the trimmed V and J ends, which lost 4 bases and 5 bases, there was a span of 21 bases. As DNA, the CDR3 is TGTGCCAGCAGCCCCTTGGGAGTACAGTCGGGGGAGACCCAGTACTTC. This translates into CASSPLGVQSGETQYF. The entire variable domain, with the rest obtained from reference TRBV5-5 and TRBJ2-5, is as follows: DAGVTQSPTHLIKTRGQQVTLRCSPISGHKSVSWYQQVLGQGPQFIFQYYEKEERGRGNFPDRFSARQFPNYSSELNVNALLLGDSALYLCASSPLGVQSGETQYFGPGTRLLVL.

The CDR3 reads CASSLGDHEETQYF. CDR3 sequence (DNA): TGCGCCAGCAGCTTGGGAGATCATGAAGAGACCCAGTACTTC. The genes are TRBV5-1 and TRBJ2-5, with D unclear. CDR3 size: 14 residues. Germline CDR1 reads SGHRS; CDR2 reads YFSETQ. Trimming left V 0 bases short and J 3 bases short, with 9 bases between.

This clone appeared once. The CDR3 bases are TGTGCCTGGAGTGTAACGGGTGGCACTGAAGCTTTCTTT. Its translation: CAWSVTGGTEAFF. This chain joins TRBV30 and TRBJ1-1; D unresolved. This CDR3 is built from 13 residues. Trimming stripped 0 bases from V and 4 bases from J, with 9 bases between. Germline V gene lookup returns CDR1 GTSNPN and CDR2 SVGIG (reference sequence).

The chain links TRBV18 to TRBJ1-1; tentatively, D is TRBD1 (6 bases). V shed 2 bases and J shed 0 bases, with 10 bases lying between them. Germline V lookup: CDR1 KGHSH, CDR2 LQKENI. The CDR3 loop spans 15 amino acids. CDR3: CASSPSDRLNTEAFF. The CDR3, as DNA: TGTGCCAGCTCACCATCCGACAGGCTGAACACTGAAGCTTTCTTT.

The CDR3 here is CASSIASTDTQYF. The CDR3 nucleotides are TGTGCCAGTAGTATAGCTAGCACAGATACGCAGTATTTT. This chain joins TRBV19 and TRBJ2-3; D unclear. The CDR3 covers 13 residues. Germline-derived CDR1 and CDR2 are LNHDA and SQIVND (reference sequence). V was pared by 1 base and J by 0 bases, with 2 bases between.

The chain recombines TRBV15 with TRBJ1-2, with D hard to call. V lost 5 bases to trimming and J lost 6 bases, with 16 bases between them. Germline-derived CDR1 and CDR2 are LNHNV and YYDKDF (reference sequence). This CDR3 has 14 amino acids. The CDR3 loop reads CATSGREVRDGYTF. The CDR3 DNA reads TGTGCCACCAGCGGCAGAGAGGTTAGAGATGGCTACACCTTC.

The chain joins TRBV2 to TRBJ2-1; TRBD2 agrees at 10 bases. CDR3 length: 18 residues. Germline loops: CDR1 SNHLY, CDR2 FYNNEI. V lost 4 bases, J lost 10 bases, and 19 bases stayed unmatched. Here the CDR3 DNA reads TGTGCCAGCAGTGGTCGTGATAGCGGGAGGACGACCGAATGGGAGCAGTTCTTC. As protein: CASSGRDSGRTTEWEQFF.

This chain connects TRBV18 to TRBJ1-3; D is unresolved. V was pared by 3 bases and J by 0 bases, with 3 bases between. From germline, CDR1 is KGHSH and CDR2 LQKENI. The CDR3 spans 13 residues. The CDR3 sequence is CASSPASGNTIYF. DNA for the CDR3: TGTGCCAGCTCACCGGCCTCTGGAAACACCATATATTTT. The variable domain in full, completed from reference TRBV18 and TRBJ1-3, reads NAGVMQNPRHLVRRRGQEARLRCSPMKGHSHVYWYRQLPEEGLKFMVYLQKENIIDESGMPKERFSAEFPKEGPSILRIQQVVRGDSAAYFCASSPASGNTIYFGEGSWLTVV.

This sequence joins TRBV16 and TRBJ2-7; the D is unclear. This CDR3 has 14 amino acids. Trimming left V 2 bases short and J 0 bases short, with 8 bases between. CDR1 KGHSY and CDR2 FQNENV come from the germline V gene. In nucleotides, the CDR3 is TGTGCCAGCAGCCAACGTCAGGTCTCCTACGAGCAGTACTTC. Translating it yields CASSQRQVSYEQYF.

V gene TRBV7-9 combines with J gene TRBJ1-3; 7 bases are shared with TRBD1. CDR1 and CDR2 (germline): SEHNR, FQNEAQ (reference sequence). V lost 5 bases and J lost 1; bases outside the gene matches: 8. The CDR3 is made up of 16 amino acids. The CDR3 DNA reads as TGTGCCAGCAGCCAAGAGCCAGGGGGGTCTGGAAACACCATATATTTT. Translation: CASSQEPGGSGNTIYF.